This TCR beta chain was identified during a study of blood T cells in healthy people across ages. The CDR3 spans 15 residues. Germline lookup yields CDR1 SGHVS and CDR2 FQNEAQ. Study results and caveats: Any changes in expanded clonotypes were possibly confounded, as donor CMV status remained unknown.

Turning to this clonotype: Its antigen is as yet unknown. Sequence at one end of the junction differs from germline and may be a read error.

Primers used in a second PCR of about 6 to 12 cycles were a sample-barcoded 5' primer and a J-beta primer mix. Unique molecular identifiers of 12 random nucleotides labeled each cDNA. From the 5' RACE reads, TCRdb called clonotypes with MiXCR, one entry per CDR3 protein. The sample lists around 1,600,000 distinct CDR3 sequences, roughly 43% seen once, with more than 4% in the top ten. This TCR was sampled from a woman aged 18 to 35 in good health. The specimen sequenced was blood. J is TRBJ2-1 and V is TRBV7-8, with TRBD2 matching over 8 bases. The CDR3 region has the DNA TGTGCCAGCAGTATTACCGGGGGGGCCTACAGTGAGCAGTTCTTC. This codes for CASSITGGAYSEQFF.